This entry lists 27 T cell receptor beta chains sequenced from one sample in a study of molecular identifiers for immune sequencing clone quantification. TCRdb reanalysed the PCR reads using MiXCR and keeps one entry per CDR3 protein. The sample holds 80,000 to 100,000 distinct CDR3 sequences, roughly 24% seen once. Sequenced: naive CD8+ T cells from blood, with Jurkat cell RNA spiked in. Subset defined: FACS-sorted CD8+CD4-CCR7+CD45RA+ naive T cells. The receptor source for this set is a human donor in good health. Some libraries in this study had Jurkat cell RNA spiked in.

A remark on this clonotype: A much more abundant neighbour one base away suggests this may be a read error. The rearrangement links TRBV12-3 or TRBV12-4 to TRBJ1-1; D remains unclear. The CDR3 has 14 amino acids. CDR3 region: CVSSPERTGLEAFF. The CDR3 DNA sequence: TGTGTCAGCAGCCCGGAGCGGACCGGGCTTGAAGCTTTCTTT.

This clonotype was picked up many times. The V call is TRBV19, the J call TRBJ1-5; D may be TRBD1 (6 bases). The germline CDR1 and CDR2 sequences are LNHDA and SQIVND (reference sequence). Trimming left V 7 bases short and J 6 bases short, with 16 bases between. The CDR3 loop spans 14 amino acids. CDR3 protein: CASTPTGLGQPQHF. The CDR3 nucleotides read TGTGCCAGTACCCCAACAGGGCTCGGTCAGCCCCAGCATTTT.

This clonotype was seen ten or more times. The rearrangement joins TRBV6-5 to TRBJ2-3; D remains unclear. V was cut by 6 bases and J by 2 bases, with 12 bases left in between. The germline gives CDR1 MNHEY, CDR2 SVGAGI. This CDR3 has 14 amino acids. CDR3 nucleotides: TGTGCCAGCAGCTCAGCATCCTTCACAGATACGCAGTATTTT. Its translation is CASSSASFTDTQYF.

This clonotype was observed a single time. One end of the junction does not line up with germline, which may come from a read error. The chain uses TRBV4-2 and TRBJ2-2; TRBD2 is a possible D gene (5 bases). Germline CDR1 LGHNA, CDR2 YNFKEQ. There are 18 residues in the CDR3. CDR3 residues: CASSQERWVGVNTGEQSF. The CDR3 DNA follows: TGTGCCAGCAGCCAAGAAAGATGGGTGGGCGTTAACACCGGGGAGCAGTCTTTT.

This clonotype was recorded a few times. CDR3 in DNA: TGCAGTGCTAGAGAAGCATTGGTCGACGAGCAGTACTTC. It is translated as CSAREALVDEQYF. This rearrangement joins TRBV20-1 to TRBJ2-7; D not certain. Germline V gene data show CDR1 as DFQATT and CDR2 as SNEGSKA (reference sequence). The CDR3 extends over 13 amino acids. Deletions cut 0 bases from V and 5 bases from J, with 11 bases between.

This clonotype was counted at least ten times. The chain has TRBV6-2 or TRBV6-3 and TRBJ2-7, with 7 bases identical to TRBD1. The CDR3 consists of 13 residues. Germline-derived CDR1 and CDR2 are MNHEY and SVGEGT. After removal of 2 bases from V and 2 bases from J, the junction contained 0 bases not matched to a gene. CDR3 coding DNA: TGTGCCAGCAGTTACCAGGGGGCCTACGAGCAGTACTTC. It is translated as CASSYQGAYEQYF.

Points on this clonotype: The conserved final phenylalanine or tryptophan is absent from the CDR3, which likely points to a read error. The chain joins TRBV13 to TRBJ2-1, with 8 bases matching TRBD2. Germline trimming cut 1 base from V and 10 bases from J; bases unmatched to any gene: 3. CDR3 length: 13 amino acids. Germline V gives CDR1 PRHDT, CDR2 FYEKMQ (reference sequence). CDR3 sequence (DNA): TGTGCCAGCAGCTTAGTGCGCGGGAGGGAGCAGTTCTCC. Its protein product is CASSLVRGREQFS.

This clonotype was seen at least ten times. The rearrangement joins TRBV7-9 to TRBJ2-7, with D possibly TRBD1 on 6 matching bases. CDR3 length: 15 residues. Germline loops: CDR1 SEHNR, CDR2 FQNEAQ (reference sequence). The V end lost 4 bases, the J end lost 2 bases, and 15 bases lay between the germline ends. CDR3 sequence: CASSSVQGPPYEQYF. The CDR3 region has the DNA TGTGCCAGCAGCTCGGTACAGGGACCACCCTACGAGCAGTACTTC.

DNA for the CDR3: TGTGCCAGCAGTCAACGACTAGGCTCCTACAATGAGCAGTTCTTC. Amino acid sequence: CASSQRLGSYNEQFF. The chain joins TRBV27 to TRBJ2-1, with D possibly being TRBD2 (6 bases). Germline V lookup: CDR1 MNHEY, CDR2 SMNVEV (reference sequence). The CDR3 extends over 15 amino acids. Trimming pared 5 bases from V and 0 bases from J, leaving 11 bases between.

The sample holds a few counts of this clonotype. The V call is TRBV6-2 or TRBV6-3, the J call TRBJ2-1; 10 positions agree with TRBD2. V was pared by 6 bases and J by 7 bases, with 18 bases of the junction left unmatched. The CDR3 covers 18 residues. The germline V gene encodes CDR1 MNHEY and CDR2 SVGEGT. CDR3: CASSFTSGEAPQRNEQFF. For the CDR3, the DNA is TGTGCCAGCAGCTTTACTAGCGGGGAGGCCCCTCAGCGGAATGAGCAGTTCTTC.

Worth noting for this clonotype: A much bigger clone sits one base away, suggesting this may be a read error. The chain carries TRBV28 and TRBJ2-7, with 10 bases that match TRBD2. CDR3 length: 18 amino acids. Germline CDR1 reads MDHEN; CDR2 reads SYDVKM. The CDR3 coding sequence is TGTGCCAGCAGCTCAAAGGAGCTAGCGGGAGACCCCACCTACAAGCAGTACTTC. Translating it yields CASSSKELAGDPTYKQYF.

This clonotype has a handful of counts. The chain recombines TRBV6-5 with TRBJ1-1; D gene unclear. Germline V gives CDR1 MNHEY, CDR2 SVGAGI. CDR3 length equals 13 residues. V gave up 1 base and J gave up 7 bases, with 10 bases separating them. CDR3 nucleotide sequence: TGTGCCAGCAGTTACTACTCAGAAGTTGAAGCTTTCTTT. Protein: CASSYYSEVEAFF.

This clonotype was picked up many times. The chain links TRBV7-9 to TRBJ1-1, with D possibly TRBD1 on 6 matching bases. The CDR3 is 17 amino acids. The ends were cut back, 2 bases at V and 1 base at J, with 17 bases in the middle. Germline V CDR1 and CDR2: SEHNR, FQNEAQ (reference sequence). The CDR3 DNA is TGTGCCAGCAGCTTAACGGGGGCGGCGATCGGGAACACTGAAGCTTTCTTT. It translates to CASSLTGAAIGNTEAFF.

This clonotype was recorded many times. CDR3 sequence: CASSYSGGQETQYF. CDR3 coding DNA: TGTGCCAGCAGTTATTCAGGGGGCCAAGAGACCCAGTACTTC. The rearrangement links TRBV6-5 to TRBJ2-5; TRBD1 agrees at 7 bases. Germline V gene data show CDR1 as MNHEY and CDR2 as SVGAGI. Trimming cost V 3 bases and J 1 base; bases outside gene matches: 2. The CDR3 is made up of 14 amino acids.

This clonotype showed up many times. This chain links TRBV6-1 with TRBJ2-2; D ambiguous. With 1 base removed from V and 0 bases from J, the gap between germline ends came to 12 bases. The length of the CDR3 is 17 residues. Germline lookup yields CDR1 MNHNS and CDR2 SASEGT. The CDR3 loop is CASSEVEENPNTGELFF. In DNA, the CDR3 is TGTGCCAGCAGTGAAGTAGAGGAGAACCCGAACACCGGGGAGCTGTTTTTT.

This clonotype was found a few times. The chain joins TRBV28 to TRBJ2-7; TRBD1 agrees at 12 bases. The germline V gene has CDR1 MDHEN and CDR2 SYDVKM. The CDR3 is made up of 19 amino acids. The V segment lost 7 bases and the J segment 0 bases; nucleotides outside the gene matches: 16. As DNA, the CDR3 is TGTGCCAGCATGACGGGGACAGGGGGCCTAGAGCACCGCTCCTACGAGCAGTACTTC. This translates into CASMTGTGGLEHRSYEQYF.

The chain combines TRBV11-2 with TRBJ1-2, with D perhaps matching TRBD1 (5 bases). Germline V CDR1 and CDR2: SGHAT, FQNNGV. The V and J ends lost 0 bases and 4 bases respectively, with 12 bases between them. CDR3 length: 15 residues. CDR3 amino acids: CASSLDPGPVYGYTF. CDR3 nucleotide sequence: TGTGCCAGCAGCTTAGACCCGGGGCCGGTCTATGGCTACACCTTC.

The chain carries TRBV1 and TRBJ2-6; the table calls TRBD1, which could not be checked here. TRBV1 is given as a pseudogene. This CDR3 spans 19 amino acids. In DNA, the CDR3 is TGCACCAGCAGCCAAGCTGTGAAGGGGCAAAGGGCTGGGGCCAACGTCCTGACTTTC. Its translation: CTSSQAVKGQRAGANVLTF.

The J gene is TRBJ2-7, the V gene TRBV12-3 or TRBV12-4, with D tentatively TRBD1 (6 bases). This CDR3 spans 17 amino acids. V was cut by 4 bases and J by 0 bases, with 19 bases left in between. The chain's CDR3 is CASSSTTRDKPSYEQYF. The CDR3, as DNA: TGTGCCAGCAGTTCCACGACCCGGGACAAACCCTCCTACGAGCAGTACTTC.

This chain joins TRBV2 and TRBJ2-7; no clear D. The CDR3 totals 12 residues. The V end lost 6 bases, the J end lost 6 bases, and 12 bases lay between the germline ends. CDR1 is SNHLY, CDR2 FYNNEI, per germline. This CDR3 reads CASRAGDIEQYF. DNA of the CDR3: TGTGCCAGCAGAGCTGGTGACATCGAGCAGTACTTC. Full variable domain (outside the CDR3, taken from reference TRBV2 and TRBJ2-7): EPEVTQTPSHQVTQMGQEVILRCVPISNHLYFYWYRQILGQKVEFLVSFYNNEISEKSEIFDDQFSVERPDGSNFTLKIRSTKLEDSAMYFCASRAGDIEQYFGPGTRLTVT.

The table lists this clonotype with a few counts. The V and J genes are TRBV7-6 and TRBJ2-7, with 7 bases fitting TRBD1. The trim removed 5 bases at V and 3 bases at J, leaving 7 bases unmatched. The CDR3 totals 14 residues. Germline V gene data show CDR1 as SGHVS and CDR2 as FNYEAQ. CDR3 sequence (DNA): TGTGCCAGCAGCCCCACCCGGGACAGCTACGAGCAGTACTTC. Translated, it gives CASSPTRDSYEQYF.

This clonotype was counted only a few times. A much larger clone is a single base away; this may be a read error. Since no conserved phenylalanine or tryptophan closes the CDR3, a read error is the likely cause. This chain joins TRBV6-5 and TRBJ2-7, with 10 bases fitting TRBD1. The CDR3 contains 15 residues. V trimming: 4 bases; J trimming: 2 bases; junction bases outside the gene matches: 5. CDR1 is MNHEY, CDR2 SVGAGI, per germline. CDR3 sequence (DNA): TGTGCCAGCAGTTTATCCGGGACAGGGGCCTACGAGCAGTACTCC. This encodes CASSLSGTGAYEQYS.

The chain links TRBV2 to TRBJ2-1; no definite D call. The CDR3 is 12 amino acids. V was shortened by 8 bases and J by 0 bases, with 5 bases between the two germline ends. Per germline, CDR1 SNHLY and CDR2 FYNNEI. CDR3 loop: CASGGSYNEQFF. The CDR3 DNA reads TGTGCCAGCGGCGGCTCCTACAATGAGCAGTTCTTC. The full variable domain, in which reference TRBV2 and TRBJ2-1 provide the parts outside the CDR3, is EPEVTQTPSHQVTQMGQEVILRCVPISNHLYFYWYRQILGQKVEFLVSFYNNEISEKSEIFDDQFSVERPDGSNFTLKIRSTKLEDSAMYFCASGGSYNEQFFGPGTRLTVL.

This clonotype was detected ten times or more. The genes are TRBV6-5 and TRBJ2-3, with 8 bases matching TRBD1. Unmatched junction bases numbered 6, after V lost 5 bases and J lost 2 bases. The CDR3 contains 15 residues. CDR1 and CDR2 from the germline V gene are MNHEY and SVGAGI. DNA for the CDR3: TGTGCCAGCAGTCAGGGGGCGCGGTTCACAGATACGCAGTATTTT. It yields the protein CASSQGARFTDTQYF.

There are many counts of this clonotype. The chain couples TRBV7-9 to TRBJ2-3; TRBD1 might be the D (5 bases). V lost 4 bases, J lost 0 bases, and 14 bases lay in between. Germline-derived CDR1 and CDR2 are SEHNR and FQNEAQ (reference sequence). The CDR3 covers 16 residues. The CDR3 nucleotides read TGTGCCAGCAGCTCGGCGGACAAGTCTAGCACAGATACGCAGTATTTT. This translates into CASSSADKSSTDTQYF.

This clonotype was detected many times. The chain uses TRBV7-9 and TRBJ2-5, with TRBD1 matching over 8 bases. J was trimmed by 3 bases and V by 3 bases; bases with no gene match: 0. The CDR3 covers 13 residues. Per germline, CDR1 SEHNR and CDR2 FQNEAQ (reference sequence). The CDR3 sequence: CASSLTGEETQYF. In DNA form, the CDR3 reads TGTGCCAGCAGCTTGACAGGGGAAGAGACCCAGTACTTC.

Ten or more counts support this clonotype. The rearrangement uses TRBV20-1 and TRBJ2-7; D unclear. Germline CDR1 and CDR2: DFQATT and SNEGSKA (reference sequence). Trimming stripped 1 base from V and 5 bases from J, with 9 bases between. The CDR3 spans 12 residues. Written as DNA, the CDR3 is TGCAGTGCTAGAGGCCCTCTAAACGAGCAGTACTTC. Translated: CSARGPLNEQYF.